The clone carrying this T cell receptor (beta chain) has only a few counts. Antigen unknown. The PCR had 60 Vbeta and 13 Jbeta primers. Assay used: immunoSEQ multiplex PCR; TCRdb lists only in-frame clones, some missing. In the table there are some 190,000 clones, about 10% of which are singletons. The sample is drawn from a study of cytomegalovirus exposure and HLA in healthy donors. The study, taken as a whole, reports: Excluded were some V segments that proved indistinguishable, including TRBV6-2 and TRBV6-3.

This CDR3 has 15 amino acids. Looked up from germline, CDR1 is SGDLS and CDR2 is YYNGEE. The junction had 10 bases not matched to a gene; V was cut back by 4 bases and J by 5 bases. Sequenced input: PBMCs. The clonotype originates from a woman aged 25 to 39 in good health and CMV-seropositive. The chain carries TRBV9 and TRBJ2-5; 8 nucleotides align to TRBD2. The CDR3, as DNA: TGTGCCAGCAGCCCGGGGGGGACTTCCCGGGAGACCCAGTACTTC. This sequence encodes CASSPGGTSRETQYF. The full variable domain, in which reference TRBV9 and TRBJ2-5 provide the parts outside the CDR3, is DSGVTQTPKHLITATGQRVTLRCSPRSGDLSVYWYQQSLDQGLQFLIQYYNGEERAKGNILERFSAQQFPDLHSELNLSSLELGDSALYFCASSPGGTSRETQYFGPGTRLLVL.